This T cell receptor beta chain derives from a study of post-analysis software for immune sequencing data. cDNA libraries for TCR beta contained unique molecular identifiers. TCRdb reanalysed the PCR reads using MiXCR and keeps one entry per CDR3 protein. The table has some 700,000 distinct CDR3 sequences, 55% to 60% seen once. Concerning this clonotype: Its specificity is unknown.

Overall study findings and caveats: Multiple sclerosis patients showed significantly lower normalized Chao1 diversity than controls did.

Sequencing was done on a sample of blood. This clonotype was sampled from a girl aged 2 to 10 with multiple sclerosis.

The DNA of the CDR3 is TGTGCTAGTGGTTTGGTACAGGGAACCCAAGAGACCCAGTACTTC. It translates to CASGLVQGTQETQYF. V usage is TRBV12-5 and J usage is TRBJ2-5, with D possibly TRBD1 on 6 matching bases. V lost 0 bases and J 1 base, leaving 9 bases between the germline ends. Germline CDR1 reads LGHNT; CDR2 reads FRNRAP. CDR3 length equals 15 residues.